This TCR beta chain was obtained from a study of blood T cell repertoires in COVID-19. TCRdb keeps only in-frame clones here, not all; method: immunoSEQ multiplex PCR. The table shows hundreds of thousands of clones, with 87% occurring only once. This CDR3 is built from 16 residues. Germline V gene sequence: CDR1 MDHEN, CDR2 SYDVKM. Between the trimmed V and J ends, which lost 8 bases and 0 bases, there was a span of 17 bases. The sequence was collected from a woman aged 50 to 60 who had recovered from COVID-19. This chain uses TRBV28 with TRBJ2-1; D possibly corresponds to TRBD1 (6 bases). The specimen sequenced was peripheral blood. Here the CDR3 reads CASGTYTFNSYNEQFF. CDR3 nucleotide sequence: TGTGCCAGCGGGACATACACTTTTAACTCCTACAATGAGCAGTTCTTC.